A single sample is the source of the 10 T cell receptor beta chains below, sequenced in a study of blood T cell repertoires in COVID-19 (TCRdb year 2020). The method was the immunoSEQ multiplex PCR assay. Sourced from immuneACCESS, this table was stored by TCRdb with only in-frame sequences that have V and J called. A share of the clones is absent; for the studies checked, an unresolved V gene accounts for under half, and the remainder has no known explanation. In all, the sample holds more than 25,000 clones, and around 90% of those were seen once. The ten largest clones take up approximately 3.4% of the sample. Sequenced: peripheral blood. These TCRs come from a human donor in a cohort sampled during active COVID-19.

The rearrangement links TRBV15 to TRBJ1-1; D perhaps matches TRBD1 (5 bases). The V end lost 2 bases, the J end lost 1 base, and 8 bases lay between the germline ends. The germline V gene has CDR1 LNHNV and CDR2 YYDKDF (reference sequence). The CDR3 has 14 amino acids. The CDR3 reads CATSRQTGNTEAFF. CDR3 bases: TGTGCCACCAGCAGACAAACAGGGAACACTGAAGCTTTCTTT. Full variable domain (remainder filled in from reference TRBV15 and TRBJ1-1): DAMVIQNPRYQVTQFGKPVTLSCSQTLNHNVMYWYQQKSSQAPKLLFHYYDKDFNNEADTPDNFQSRRPNTSFCFLDIRSPGLGDTAMYLCATSRQTGNTEAFFGQGTRLTVV.

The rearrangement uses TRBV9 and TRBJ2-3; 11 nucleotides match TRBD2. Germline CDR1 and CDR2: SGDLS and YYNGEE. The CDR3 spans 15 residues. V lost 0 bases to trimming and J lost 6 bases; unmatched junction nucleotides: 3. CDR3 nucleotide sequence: TGTGCCAGCAGCGTAGTAGCGGGGGGGGTGGATACGCAGTATTTT. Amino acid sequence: CASSVVAGGVDTQYF.

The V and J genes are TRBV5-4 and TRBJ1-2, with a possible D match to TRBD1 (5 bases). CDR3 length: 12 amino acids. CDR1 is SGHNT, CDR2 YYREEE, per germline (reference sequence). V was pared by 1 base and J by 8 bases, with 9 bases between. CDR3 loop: CASSLPDRGYTF. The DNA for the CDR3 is TGTGCCAGCAGCTTGCCCGACAGAGGCTACACCTTC. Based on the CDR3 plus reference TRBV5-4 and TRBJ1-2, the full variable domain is ETGVTQSPTHLIKTRGQQVTLRCSSQSGHNTVSWYQQALGQGPQFIFQYYREEENGRGNFPPRFSGLQFPNYSSELNVNALELDDSALYLCASSLPDRGYTFGSGTRLTVV.

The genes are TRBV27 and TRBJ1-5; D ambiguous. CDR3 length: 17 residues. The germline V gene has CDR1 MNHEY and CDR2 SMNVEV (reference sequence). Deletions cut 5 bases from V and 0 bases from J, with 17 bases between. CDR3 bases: TGTGCCAGCAGTCCAGCCGTGGCAGGTTATAGCAATCAGCCCCAGCATTTT. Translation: CASSPAVAGYSNQPQHF.

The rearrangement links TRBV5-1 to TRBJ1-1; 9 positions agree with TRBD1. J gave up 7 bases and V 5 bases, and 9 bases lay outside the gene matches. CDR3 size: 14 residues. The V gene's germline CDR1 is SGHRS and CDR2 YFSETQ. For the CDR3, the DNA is TGCGCCAGCAGTTGGGACAGGGAAATGGGTGAAGCTTTCTTT. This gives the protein CASSWDREMGEAFF.

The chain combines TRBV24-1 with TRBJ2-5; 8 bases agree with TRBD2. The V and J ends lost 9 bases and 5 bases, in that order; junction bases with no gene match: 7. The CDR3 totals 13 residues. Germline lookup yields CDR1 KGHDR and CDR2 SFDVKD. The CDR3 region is CATDRGGGETQYF. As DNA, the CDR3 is TGTGCCACCGACCGGGGGGGCGGTGAGACCCAGTACTTC.

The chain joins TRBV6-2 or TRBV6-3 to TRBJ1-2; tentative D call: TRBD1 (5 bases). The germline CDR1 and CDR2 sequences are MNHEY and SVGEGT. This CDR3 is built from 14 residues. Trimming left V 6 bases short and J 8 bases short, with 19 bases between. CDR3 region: CASSDLGRVNGYTF. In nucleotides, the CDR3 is TGTGCCAGCAGCGACTTGGGCAGGGTGAACGGCTACACCTTC.

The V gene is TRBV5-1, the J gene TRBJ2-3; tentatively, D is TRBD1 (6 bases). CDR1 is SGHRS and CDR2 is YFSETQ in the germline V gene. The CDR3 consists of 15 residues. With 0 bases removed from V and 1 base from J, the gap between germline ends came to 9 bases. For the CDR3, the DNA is TGCGCCAGCAGCTTGGGGACAGATCGCACAGATACGCAGTATTTT. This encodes CASSLGTDRTDTQYF.

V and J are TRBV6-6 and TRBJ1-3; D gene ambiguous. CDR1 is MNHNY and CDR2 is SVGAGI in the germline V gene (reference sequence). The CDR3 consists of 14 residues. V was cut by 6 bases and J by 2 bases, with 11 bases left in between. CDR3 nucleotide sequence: TGTGCCAGCAGAATCGACAACCCTGGAAACACCATATATTTT. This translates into CASRIDNPGNTIYF.

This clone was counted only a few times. CDR3 coding DNA: TGTGCCAGCAGTGAAGTAGACAGTTGGAACACTGAAGCTTTCTTT. Translating it yields CASSEVDSWNTEAFF. The V gene is TRBV2, the J gene TRBJ1-1; the D gene is possibly TRBD1 (5 bases). CDR3 length equals 15 residues. Per germline, CDR1 SNHLY and CDR2 FYNNEI. Between the trimmed V and J ends, which lost 1 base and 1 base, there was a span of 10 bases.